Sequencing of this T cell receptor (beta chain) was carried out in a study of PD-1 blockade in mismatch repair-deficient tumors. Study-level information: Patients had approximately 13 mismatch repair-deficient cancer types and were previously treated and progressing. Study outcomes and limitations: Three of seven peptides expanded clones, giving approximately 150 unique blood TCRs.

This table comes from immunoSEQ multiplex PCR, and its TCRdb copy is limited to in-frame clones, with some not included. The table lists over 9,000 clones, approximately 83% of them singletons, with around 23% in the top ten. CDR3 length equals 14 residues. The germline V gene encodes CDR1 MDHEN and CDR2 SYDVKM. The ends were cut back, 5 bases at V and 10 bases at J, with 17 bases in the middle. In the case of this clone: The target antigen is unknown.

As for time point: approximately ten-day in vitro stimulation with candidate neoantigen peptide 2. TCR sequencing covered a few patients who responded to pembrolizumab. A roughly ten-day in vitro culture was run per each of about seven reactive peptides. The V and J genes are TRBV28 and TRBJ1-4, with D possibly matching TRBD1 (6 bases). This sequence originates from an adult with mismatch repair-deficient cancer. The material was cells cultured in vitro, obtained from a patient treated with pembrolizumab. CDR3 residues: CASSPRGGARKLFF. The CDR3 DNA reads TGTGCCAGCAGTCCCCGGGGGGGGGCTCGAAAACTGTTTTTT.